One sample yielded the 21 T cell receptor beta chains listed below, sequenced in a study of CD8 T cells in Susac syndrome (dated by TCRdb to between 2019 and 2020). Library creation used the immunoSEQ multiplex PCR assay. RNA was extracted using the RNeasy kit, and about 0.45 to 1 ug of the RNA was reverse transcribed with random hexamers. TCRdb trimmed public reads at Q25 via fastp, called clones via MiXCR and kept in-frame beta chains. Entries are consolidated by CDR3 protein sequence, retaining the most common genes and DNA. Recorded for this sample are more than 95,000 distinct CDR3 sequences; approximately 95% of them occurred a single time. Less than 0.4% of the sample lies in the top ten. The sequencing sample was made of CD8+ T cells from PBMCs. The receptors here all came from a human donor with multiple sclerosis.

The rearrangement links TRBV12-3 or TRBV12-4 to TRBJ2-1, with D perhaps TRBD2 (6 bases). V was shortened by 5 bases and J by 0 bases, with 23 bases between the two germline ends. The CDR3 runs 19 residues. The CDR3 DNA sequence: TGTGCCAGCAGTCATCCCCCGGGAGTTCTTAGGAGCTCCTACAATGAGCAGTTCTTC. Protein sequence: CASSHPPGVLRSSYNEQFF.

The chain joins TRBV23-1 to TRBJ2-3, with TRBD2 identical over 9 bases. TRBV23-1 is sorted into the ORF group, with uncertain function. The trim removed 1 base at V and 2 bases at J, leaving 7 bases unmatched. The CDR3 has 17 amino acids. CDR3 sequence reads: CASSQFASGIPTDTQYF. CDR3 nucleotides: TGCGCCAGCAGTCAATTTGCTAGCGGGATACCCACAGATACGCAGTATTTT.

This chain links TRBV27 with TRBJ2-7; perhaps TRBD1 as D (5 bases). The V and J ends lost 6 bases and 1 base respectively, with 10 bases between them. Germline V gene sequence: CDR1 MNHEY, CDR2 SMNVEV (reference sequence). This CDR3 has 13 residues. The CDR3 DNA follows: TGTGCCAGCAGCCCGACAGCATCCTACGAGCAGTACTTC. Translation: CASSPTASYEQYF.

V and J are TRBV13 and TRBJ1-1; 7 positions match TRBD1. CDR1 PRHDT and CDR2 FYEKMQ come from the germline V gene (reference sequence). The CDR3 sequence is 14 residues long. V lost 5 bases and J lost 1; bases outside the gene matches: 4. The CDR3: CASSHGTANTEAFF. CDR3 nucleotide sequence: TGTGCCAGCAGCCACGGGACAGCGAACACTGAAGCTTTCTTT.

The chain couples TRBV4-1 to TRBJ1-2; TRBD1 might be the D (5 bases). CDR3 length: 13 residues. Germline V CDR1 and CDR2: MGHRA, YSYEKL. V was clipped by 5 bases and J by 6 bases, with 13 bases between them. CDR3 sequence reads: CASSSQGSHGYTF. Here the CDR3 DNA reads TGCGCCAGCAGCTCCCAGGGTTCCCATGGCTACACCTTC.

This rearrangement joins TRBV27 to TRBJ2-7, with D uncertain. V lost 0 bases, J lost 5 bases, and 11 bases lay in between. CDR1 and CDR2 from the germline V gene are MNHEY and SMNVEV (reference sequence). The CDR3 contains 14 residues. The CDR3 nucleotides read TGTGCCAGCAGTTTATCCCCCCAACTTGACGAGCAGTACTTC. It codes for CASSLSPQLDEQYF.

The chain links TRBV20-1 to TRBJ1-1, with 10 nucleotides matching TRBD1. V lost 6 bases and J lost 6; bases outside the gene matches: 7. The germline gives CDR1 DFQATT, CDR2 SNEGSKA (reference sequence). The CDR3 has 13 amino acids. CDR3 nucleotides: TGCAGTGCCAGGGGACAGGGGATACCTGAAGCTTTCTTT. It codes for CSARGQGIPEAFF.

This chain links TRBV30 with TRBJ1-1, with 9 positions matching TRBD1. The CDR3 is 13 residues long. CDR1 is GTSNPN, CDR2 SVGIG, per germline (reference sequence). The V segment lost 2 bases and the J segment 5 bases; nucleotides outside the gene matches: 3. The CDR3 sequence: CAWSWDRETEAFF. The DNA of the CDR3 is TGTGCCTGGAGTTGGGACAGGGAGACTGAAGCTTTCTTT.

The V and J genes are TRBV13 and TRBJ2-7; 7 bases map to TRBD1. CDR1 PRHDT and CDR2 FYEKMQ come from the germline V gene (reference sequence). V trimming: 0 bases; J trimming: 3 bases; junction bases outside the gene matches: 5. The CDR3 has 15 amino acids. The CDR3 sequence is CASSLGQGIYYEQYF. In DNA, the CDR3 is TGTGCCAGCAGCTTAGGACAGGGGATTTACTACGAGCAGTACTTC.

The V and J genes are TRBV30 and TRBJ2-2, with D hard to call. Germline V gives CDR1 GTSNPN, CDR2 SVGIG (reference sequence). V lost 2 bases to trimming and J lost 2 bases, with 3 bases between them. This CDR3 has 12 residues. The CDR3 is CAWSKNTGELFF. CDR3 bases: TGTGCCTGGAGTAAAAACACCGGGGAGCTGTTTTTT. Full variable domain (missing parts from reference TRBV30 and TRBJ2-2): SQTIHQWPATLVQPVGSPLSLECTVEGTSNPNLYWYRQAAGRGLQLLFYSVGIGQISSEVPQNLSASRPQDRQFILSSKKLLLSDSGFYLCAWSKNTGELFFGEGSRLTVL.

V usage is TRBV30 and J usage is TRBJ2-3; tentatively, D is TRBD1 (6 bases). This CDR3 contains 14 residues. CDR1 and CDR2 (germline): GTSNPN, SVGIG (reference sequence). Trimming removed 1 base from V and 1 base from J, with 9 bases in between. The CDR3: CAWSGGRGTDTQYF. CDR3 DNA sequence: TGTGCCTGGAGTGGGGGGCGCGGCACAGATACGCAGTATTTT.

CDR3 sequence (DNA): TGTGCCAGTACCTCCCAGGGAGAGGAGACCCAGTACTTC. Protein sequence: CASTSQGEETQYF. This chain links TRBV19 with TRBJ2-5, with D perhaps matching TRBD1 or TRBD2 (5 bases each). Trimming took off 7 bases at V and 5 bases at J, with 14 bases between the two ends. The CDR3 length is 13 residues. Germline V gene lookup returns CDR1 LNHDA and CDR2 SQIVND (reference sequence). The full variable domain, completed using reference TRBV19 and TRBJ2-5, is DGGITQSPKYLFRKEGQNVTLSCEQNLNHDAMYWYRQDPGQGLRLIYYSQIVNDFQKGDIAEGYSVSREKKESFPLTVTSAQKNPTAFYLCASTSQGEETQYFGPGTRLLVL.

This chain links TRBV30 with TRBJ2-7; a possible D gene is TRBD2 (5 bases). The CDR3 consists of 16 residues. CDR1 is GTSNPN and CDR2 is SVGIG in the germline V gene (reference sequence). V lost 0 bases and J lost 1, with 16 bases in between. CDR3 protein: CAWSVTGIKFSYEQYF. CDR3 DNA: TGTGCCTGGAGTGTAACGGGGATAAAGTTTTCCTACGAGCAGTACTTC.

The rearrangement uses TRBV29-1 and TRBJ1-2, with unresolved D. Trimming stripped 4 bases from V and 6 bases from J, with 18 bases between. In germline, CDR1 is SQVTM, CDR2 ANQGSEA. There are 14 residues in the CDR3. The CDR3 DNA reads as TGCAGCGTTGTGATTGGAAGAGGCCGTGATGGCTACACCTTC. Residues: CSVVIGRGRDGYTF. The full variable domain, its missing parts supplied by reference TRBV29-1 and TRBJ1-2, is SAVISQKPSRDICQRGTSLTIQCQVDSQVTMMFWYRQQPGQSLTLIATANQGSEATYESGFVIDKFPISRPNLTFSTLTVSNMSPEDSSIYLCSVVIGRGRDGYTFGSGTRLTVV.

To note about this clonotype: At one end, the junction sequence differs from germline, possibly due to a read error. The rearrangement links TRBV2 to TRBJ1-2; tentatively, D is TRBD1 (5 bases). CDR1 is SNHLY and CDR2 is FYNNEI in the germline V gene. The CDR3 spans 12 residues. CDR3 nucleotide sequence: TGCGGCTTGCGGCAGGGTGACTATGGCTACACCTTC. Protein: CGLRQGDYGYTF. Complete variable domain (other parts from reference TRBV2 and TRBJ1-2): EPEVTQTPSHQVTQMGQEVILRCVPISNHLYFYWYRQILGQKVEFLVSFYNNEISEKSEIFDDQFSVERPDGSNFTLKIRSTKLEDSAMYFCGLRQGDYGYTFGSGTRLTVV.

This rearrangement joins TRBV19 to TRBJ2-1; D gene unclear. The CDR3 is 17 residues long. Looked up from germline, CDR1 is LNHDA and CDR2 is SQIVND (reference sequence). The V end was cut by 4 bases, the J end by 1 base, with 17 bases between. CDR3 nucleotide sequence: TGTGCCAGTAGTACCAGTCTACCGGAGTTTTCCTACAATGAGCAGTTCTTC. As protein: CASSTSLPEFSYNEQFF.

V is TRBV27 and J is TRBJ2-1; D is unclear. The germline V gene has CDR1 MNHEY and CDR2 SMNVEV (reference sequence). V shed 4 bases and J shed 2 bases, with 15 bases lying between them. CDR3 length equals 16 residues. CDR3 DNA sequence: TGTGCCAGCAGTTCCCCCGACCAGCGTCCCTACAATGAGCAGTTCTTC. Encoded protein: CASSSPDQRPYNEQFF.

The chain employs TRBV29-1 and TRBJ2-1; D is undetermined. The V end lost 0 bases, the J end lost 6 bases, and 6 bases lay between the germline ends. This CDR3 has 12 residues. From germline, CDR1 is SQVTM and CDR2 ANQGSEA. The CDR3 nucleotides read TGCAGCGTTGAAGACCGTAGCAATGAGCAGTTCTTC. Translating gives CSVEDRSNEQFF.

The V gene is TRBV20-1, the J gene TRBJ2-7, with a weak D call TRBD1 (5 bases). The CDR3 runs 15 residues. The germline gives CDR1 DFQATT, CDR2 SNEGSKA (reference sequence). The germline V and J ends were trimmed by 0 bases and 3 bases, with 15 bases remaining between them. The CDR3 spells CSARDLGASNYEQYF. CDR3 DNA: TGCAGTGCTAGAGATCTAGGGGCAAGCAACTACGAGCAGTACTTC.

The chain recombines TRBV5-4 with TRBJ2-1, with 8 bases that match TRBD2. Losses at the gene ends were 5 bases for V and 3 bases for J; bases not matched to a gene: 7. Germline CDR1 is SGHNT and CDR2 is YYREEE (reference sequence). The CDR3 length is 15 residues. The CDR3 sequence is CASRGTSGLYNEQFF. Written as DNA, the CDR3 is TGTGCCAGCAGGGGAACTAGCGGACTCTACAATGAGCAGTTCTTC.

This sequence joins TRBV15 and TRBJ2-3, with no clear D. The CDR3 extends over 15 amino acids. V was cut by 0 bases and J by 4 bases, with 11 bases left in between. Germline CDR1 and CDR2: LNHNV and YYDKDF (reference sequence). The chain's CDR3 is CATSRDRAPSDTQYF. CDR3 nucleotide sequence: TGTGCCACCAGCAGAGATCGGGCCCCGTCAGATACGCAGTATTTT.